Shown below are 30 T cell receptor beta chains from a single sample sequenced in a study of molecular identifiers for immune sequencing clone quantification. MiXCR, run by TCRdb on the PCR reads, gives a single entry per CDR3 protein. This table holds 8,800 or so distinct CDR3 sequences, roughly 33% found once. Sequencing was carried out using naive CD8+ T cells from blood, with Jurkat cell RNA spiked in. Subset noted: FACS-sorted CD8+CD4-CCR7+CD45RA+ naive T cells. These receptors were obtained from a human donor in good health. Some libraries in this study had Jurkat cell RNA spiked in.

The CDR3 sequence is CASSLSVGSTDTQYF. The DNA for the CDR3 is TGTGCCAGCAGCTTGTCGGTCGGGAGCACAGATACGCAGTATTTT. This chain links TRBV5-6 with TRBJ2-3; D is undetermined. V was pared by 1 base and J by 0 bases, with 9 bases between. The CDR3 runs 15 residues. CDR1 is SGHDT and CDR2 is YYEEEE in the germline V gene.

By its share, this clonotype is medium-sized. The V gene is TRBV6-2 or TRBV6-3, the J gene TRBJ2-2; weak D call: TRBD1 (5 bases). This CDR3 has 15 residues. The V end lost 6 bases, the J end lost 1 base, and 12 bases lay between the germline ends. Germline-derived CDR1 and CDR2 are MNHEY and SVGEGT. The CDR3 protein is CASRYHTGNTGELFF. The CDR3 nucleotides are TGTGCCAGCAGATATCATACAGGGAACACCGGGGAGCTGTTTTTT.

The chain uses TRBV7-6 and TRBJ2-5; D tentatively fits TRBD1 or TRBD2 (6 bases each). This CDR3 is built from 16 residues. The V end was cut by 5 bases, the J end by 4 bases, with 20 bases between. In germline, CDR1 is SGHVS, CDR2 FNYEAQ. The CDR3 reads CASSPKHIRGGETQYF. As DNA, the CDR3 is TGTGCCAGCAGCCCCAAGCACATCAGGGGAGGAGAGACCCAGTACTTC. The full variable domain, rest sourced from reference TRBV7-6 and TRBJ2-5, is GAGVSQSPRYKVTKRGQDVALRCDPISGHVSLYWYRQALGQGPEFLTYFNYEAQQDKSGLPNDRFSAERPEGSISTLTIQRTEQRDSAMYRCASSPKHIRGGETQYFGPGTRLLVL.

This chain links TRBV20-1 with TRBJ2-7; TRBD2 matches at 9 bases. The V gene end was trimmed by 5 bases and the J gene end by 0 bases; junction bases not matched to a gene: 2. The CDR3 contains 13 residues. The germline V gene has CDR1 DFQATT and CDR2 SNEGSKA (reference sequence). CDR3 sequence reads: CSADSGSSYEQYF. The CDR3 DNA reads TGCAGTGCTGATAGCGGGAGCTCCTACGAGCAGTACTTC.

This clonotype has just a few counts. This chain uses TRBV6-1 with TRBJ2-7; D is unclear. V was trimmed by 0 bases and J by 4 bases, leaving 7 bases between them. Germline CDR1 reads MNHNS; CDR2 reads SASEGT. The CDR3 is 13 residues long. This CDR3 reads CASSEAFGYEQYF. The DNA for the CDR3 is TGTGCCAGCAGTGAAGCTTTCGGATACGAGCAGTACTTC.

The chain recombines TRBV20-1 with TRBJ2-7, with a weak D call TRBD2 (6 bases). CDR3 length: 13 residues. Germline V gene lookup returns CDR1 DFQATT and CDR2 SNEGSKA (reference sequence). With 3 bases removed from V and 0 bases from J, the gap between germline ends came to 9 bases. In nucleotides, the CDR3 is TGCAGTGCTAGTCGGGAGCACTCCTACGAGCAGTACTTC. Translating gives CSASREHSYEQYF.

CDR3 region: CASSQDAYNSYEQYF. CDR3 sequence (DNA): TGTGCCAGCAGCCAAGATGCGTACAACTCCTACGAGCAGTACTTC. V gene TRBV3-1 combines with J gene TRBJ2-7; D ambiguous. Between the trimmed V and J ends, which lost 0 bases and 0 bases, there was a span of 9 bases. This CDR3 has 15 residues. CDR1 and CDR2 (germline): LGHDT, YNNKEL (reference sequence).

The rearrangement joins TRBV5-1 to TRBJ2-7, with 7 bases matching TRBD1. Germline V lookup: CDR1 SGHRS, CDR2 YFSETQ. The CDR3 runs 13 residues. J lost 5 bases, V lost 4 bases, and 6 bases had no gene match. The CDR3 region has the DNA TGCGCCAGCAGCCTCGCCGACAGGGACGAGCAGTACTTC. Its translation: CASSLADRDEQYF.

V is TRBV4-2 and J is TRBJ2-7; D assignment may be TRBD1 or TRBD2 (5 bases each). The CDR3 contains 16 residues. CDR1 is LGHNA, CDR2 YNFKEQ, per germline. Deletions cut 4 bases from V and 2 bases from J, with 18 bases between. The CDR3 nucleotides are TGTGCCAGCAGCCCACAGGAGGAAGGTAGCGCCTACGAGCAGTACTTC. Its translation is CASSPQEEGSAYEQYF.

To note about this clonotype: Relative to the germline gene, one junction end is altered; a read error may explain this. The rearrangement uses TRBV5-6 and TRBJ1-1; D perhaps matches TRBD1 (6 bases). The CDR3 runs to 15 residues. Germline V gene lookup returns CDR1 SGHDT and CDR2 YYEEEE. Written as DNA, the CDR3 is TGTGCCAGCAGCTTCCCGCAGGGGATTTACACTGAAGCTTACTTT. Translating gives CASSFPQGIYTEAYF. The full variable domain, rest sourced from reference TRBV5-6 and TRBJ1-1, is DAGVTQSPTHLIKTRGQQVTLRCSPKSGHDTVSWYQQALGQGPQFIFQYYEEEERQRGNFPDRFSGHQFPNYSSELNVNALLLGDSALYLCASSFPQGIYTEAYFGQGTRLTVV.

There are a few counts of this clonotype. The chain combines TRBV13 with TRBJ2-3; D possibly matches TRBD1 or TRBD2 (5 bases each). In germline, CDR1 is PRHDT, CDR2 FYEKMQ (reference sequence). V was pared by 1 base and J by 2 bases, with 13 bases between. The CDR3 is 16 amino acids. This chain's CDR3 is CASSLVEGSNTDTQYF. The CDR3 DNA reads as TGTGCCAGCAGCTTAGTCGAGGGGTCGAACACAGATACGCAGTATTTT.

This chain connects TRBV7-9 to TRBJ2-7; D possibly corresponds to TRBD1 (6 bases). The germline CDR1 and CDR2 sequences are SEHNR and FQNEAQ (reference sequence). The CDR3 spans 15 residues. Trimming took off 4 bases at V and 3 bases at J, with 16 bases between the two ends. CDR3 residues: CASSWPSTGRYEQYF. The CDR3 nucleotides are TGTGCCAGCAGCTGGCCTTCTACAGGGCGCTACGAGCAGTACTTC.

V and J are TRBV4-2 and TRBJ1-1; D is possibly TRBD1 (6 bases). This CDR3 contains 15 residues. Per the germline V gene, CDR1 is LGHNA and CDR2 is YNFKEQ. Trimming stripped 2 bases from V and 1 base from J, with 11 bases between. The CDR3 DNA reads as TGTGCCAGCAGCCAATCCTGGACAGCGAACACTGAAGCTTTCTTT. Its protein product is CASSQSWTANTEAFF.

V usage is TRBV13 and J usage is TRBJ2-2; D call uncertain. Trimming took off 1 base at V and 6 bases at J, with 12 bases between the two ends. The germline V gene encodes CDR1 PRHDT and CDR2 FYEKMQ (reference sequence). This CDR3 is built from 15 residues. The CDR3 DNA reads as TGTGCCAGCAGCTTAGATCTGGGGATGGCCGGGGAGCTGTTTTTT. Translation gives CASSLDLGMAGELFF.

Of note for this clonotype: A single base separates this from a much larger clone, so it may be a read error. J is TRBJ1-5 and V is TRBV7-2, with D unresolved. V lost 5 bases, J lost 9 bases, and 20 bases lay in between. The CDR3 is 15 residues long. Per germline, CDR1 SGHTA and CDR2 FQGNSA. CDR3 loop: CASSPGTGRDLPQHF. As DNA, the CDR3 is TGTGCCAGCAGCCCCGGTACGGGCCGGGATCTGCCCCAGCATTTT.

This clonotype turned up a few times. The CDR3 DNA reads as TGTGCCAGCAGTTCACTCCCCGGGGCGGGGGGTGAGCAGTTCTTC. Translating gives CASSSLPGAGGEQFF. The genes are TRBV12-3 or TRBV12-4 and TRBJ2-1; 8 bases match TRBD2. With 4 bases clipped from V and 9 bases from J, the junction kept 11 bases outside the gene matches. CDR3 length: 15 residues.

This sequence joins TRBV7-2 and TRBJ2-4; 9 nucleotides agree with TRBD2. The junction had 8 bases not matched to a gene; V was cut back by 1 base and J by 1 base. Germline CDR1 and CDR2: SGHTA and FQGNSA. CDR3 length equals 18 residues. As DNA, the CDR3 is TGTGCCAGCAGCTTAGAATCAATAGCGGGAGTGGCCAAAAACATTCAGTACTTC. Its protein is CASSLESIAGVAKNIQYF.

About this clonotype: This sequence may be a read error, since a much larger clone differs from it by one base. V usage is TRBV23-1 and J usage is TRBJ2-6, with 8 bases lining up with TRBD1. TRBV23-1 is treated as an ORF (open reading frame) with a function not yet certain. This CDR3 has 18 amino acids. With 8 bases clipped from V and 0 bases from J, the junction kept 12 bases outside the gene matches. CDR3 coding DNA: TGCGCCAGCCCGGGCTTACAGGGGGTCTGCTCTGGGGCCAACGTCCTGACTTTC. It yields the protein CASPGLQGVCSGANVLTF.

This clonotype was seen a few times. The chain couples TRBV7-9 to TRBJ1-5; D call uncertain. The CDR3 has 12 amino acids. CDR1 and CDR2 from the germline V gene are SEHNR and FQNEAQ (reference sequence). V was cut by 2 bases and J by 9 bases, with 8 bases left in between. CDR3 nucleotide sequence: TGTGCCAGCAGCTTAATATCCGGGCCCCAGCATTTT. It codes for CASSLISGPQHF.

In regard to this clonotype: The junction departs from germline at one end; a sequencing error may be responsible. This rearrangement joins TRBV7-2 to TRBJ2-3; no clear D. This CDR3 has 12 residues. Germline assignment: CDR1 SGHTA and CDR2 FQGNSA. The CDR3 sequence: CASRLVQDTQYF. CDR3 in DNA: TGTGCCAGCCGCTTAGTCCAGGATACGCAGTATTTT.

In DNA, the CDR3 is TGCGCCAGCAGTCAAGCTCTCGGGGTGGCTGGCACCGAGCAGTACTTC. It codes for CASSQALGVAGTEQYF. This chain connects TRBV23-1 to TRBJ2-7; D perhaps matches TRBD2 (5 bases). TRBV23-1 is an open reading frame whose function is uncertain. The CDR3 is made up of 16 amino acids. V dropped 2 bases and J dropped 6 bases, with 20 bases sitting between them.

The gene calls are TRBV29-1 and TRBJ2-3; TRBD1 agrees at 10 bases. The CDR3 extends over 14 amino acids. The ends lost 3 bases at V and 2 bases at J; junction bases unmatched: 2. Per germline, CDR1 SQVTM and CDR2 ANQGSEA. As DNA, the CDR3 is TGCAGCGTTGAGACAGGGGGCAACACAGATACGCAGTATTTT. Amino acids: CSVETGGNTDTQYF.

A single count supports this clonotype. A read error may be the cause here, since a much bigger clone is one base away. The DNA for the CDR3 is TGTGCCAGCAGCTTTTATGAGAATAATGAAAAACTGGTTTTT. Residues: CASSFYENNEKLVF. This sequence joins TRBV7-8 and TRBJ1-4; D call uncertain. From germline, CDR1 is SGHVS and CDR2 FQNEAQ. CDR3 length equals 14 residues.

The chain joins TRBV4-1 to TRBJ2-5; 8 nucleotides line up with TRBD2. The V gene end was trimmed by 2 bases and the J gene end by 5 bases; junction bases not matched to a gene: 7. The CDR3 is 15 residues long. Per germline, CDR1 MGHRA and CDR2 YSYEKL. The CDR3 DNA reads TGCGCCAGCAGCCAAAAAGCGGGAGAGTGGGAGACCCAGTACTTC. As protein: CASSQKAGEWETQYF.

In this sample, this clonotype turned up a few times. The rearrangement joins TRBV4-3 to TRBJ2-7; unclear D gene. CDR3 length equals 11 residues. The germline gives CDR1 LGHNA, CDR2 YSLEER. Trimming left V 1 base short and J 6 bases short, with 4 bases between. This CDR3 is CASSQGSEQYF. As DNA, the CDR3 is TGCGCCAGCAGCCAAGGGAGCGAGCAGTACTTC.

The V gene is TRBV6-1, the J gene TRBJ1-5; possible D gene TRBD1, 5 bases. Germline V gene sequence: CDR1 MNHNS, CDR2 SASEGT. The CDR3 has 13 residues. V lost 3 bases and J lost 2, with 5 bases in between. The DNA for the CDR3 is TGTGCCAGCAGTGAGGGGGGCAATCAGCCCCAGCATTTT. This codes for CASSEGGNQPQHF.

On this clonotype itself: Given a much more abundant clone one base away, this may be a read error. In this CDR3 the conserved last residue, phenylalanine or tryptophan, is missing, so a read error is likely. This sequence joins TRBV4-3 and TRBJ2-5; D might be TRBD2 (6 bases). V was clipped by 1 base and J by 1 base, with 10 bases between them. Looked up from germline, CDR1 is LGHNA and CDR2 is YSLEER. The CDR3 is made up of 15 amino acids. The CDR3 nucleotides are TGCGCCAGCAGCCAAGGAGGCGGGGCCCAAGAGACCCAGTACATC. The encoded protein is CASSQGGGAQETQYI.

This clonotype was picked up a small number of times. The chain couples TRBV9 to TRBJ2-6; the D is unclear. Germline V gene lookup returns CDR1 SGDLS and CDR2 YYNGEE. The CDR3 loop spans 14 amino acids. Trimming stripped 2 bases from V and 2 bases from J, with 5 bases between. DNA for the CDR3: TGTGCCAGCAGCGTTTCTACTGGGGCCAACGTCCTGACTTTC. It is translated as CASSVSTGANVLTF.

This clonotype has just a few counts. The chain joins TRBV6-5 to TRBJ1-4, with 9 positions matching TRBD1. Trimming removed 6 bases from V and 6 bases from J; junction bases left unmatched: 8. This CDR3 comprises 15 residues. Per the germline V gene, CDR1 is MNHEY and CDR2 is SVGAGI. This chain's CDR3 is CASRHYRGPDEKLFF. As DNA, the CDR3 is TGTGCCAGCAGACACTACAGGGGGCCTGATGAAAAACTGTTTTTT.

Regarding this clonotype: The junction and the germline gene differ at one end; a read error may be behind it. The CDR3: CASSYSSGGTGELIF. CDR3 bases: TGTGCCAGCAGTTACTCGAGTGGGGGAACCGGGGAGCTGATATTT. The chain is built from TRBV6-5 and TRBJ2-2; either TRBD1 or TRBD2 may supply D (5 bases each). The CDR3 consists of 15 residues. Per germline, CDR1 MNHEY and CDR2 SVGAGI.